What follows are 5 T cell receptor beta chains derived from one specimen sequenced in a study of cytomegalovirus exposure and HLA in healthy donors. The PCR contained 60 Vbeta and 13 Jbeta primers. Sequencing was performed with immunoSEQ multiplex PCR; in TCRdb, only in-frame clones are kept and a portion is missing. The ten most abundant clones cover around 1.1% of a sample with 85,000 or so clones. Sequencing was done on a sample of PBMCs. The receptors stem from a woman aged 30 to 39 in good health and CMV-seronegative.

V usage is TRBV10-3 and J usage is TRBJ2-7; the match to TRBD1 covers 10 bases. Germline-derived CDR1 and CDR2 are ENHRY and SYGVKD. The CDR3 runs to 14 residues. Trimming at V came to 10 bases and at J to 5 bases, leaving 11 bases not matched to a gene. CDR3 DNA sequence: TGTGCCAGCAGCGGGGGACAGGGGTTCAACGAGCAGTACTTC. Translating it yields CASSGGQGFNEQYF.

This CDR3 is CASSFPGGGANVLTF. In nucleotides, the CDR3 is TGTGCCAGCAGCTTTCCAGGGGGTGGGGCCAACGTCCTGACTTTC. The J gene is TRBJ2-6, the V gene TRBV7-9, with 7 bases identical to TRBD1. Germline V gene lookup returns CDR1 SEHNR and CDR2 FQNEAQ (reference sequence). V shed 3 bases, J shed 3 bases, and the junction held 2 bases outside the gene matches. The CDR3 is made up of 15 amino acids.

This chain joins TRBV9 and TRBJ2-7; a possible D gene is TRBD2 (7 bases). Germline V CDR1 and CDR2: SGDLS, YYNGEE. V was shortened by 0 bases and J by 6 bases, with 16 bases between the two germline ends. The CDR3 extends over 15 amino acids. CDR3 sequence (DNA): TGTGCCAGCAGCGTAGGGAGGGGGGGGGTCGGCGAGCAGTACTTC. It yields the protein CASSVGRGGVGEQYF.

V is TRBV30 and J is TRBJ1-2, with 7 bases matching TRBD1. This CDR3 has 15 amino acids. CDR1 is GTSNPN and CDR2 is SVGIG in the germline V gene (reference sequence). J gave up 4 bases and V 2 bases, and 10 bases lay outside the gene matches. The CDR3, as DNA: TGTGCCTGGAGTAACCCGGGGACAGCTCGCTATGGCTACACCTTC. As protein: CAWSNPGTARYGYTF.

The chain recombines TRBV27 with TRBJ2-1, with 7 bases that match TRBD1. V lost 6 bases, J lost 2 bases, and 7 bases stayed unmatched. The V gene's germline CDR1 is MNHEY and CDR2 SMNVEV (reference sequence). The CDR3 loop spans 15 amino acids. This chain's CDR3 is CASRIQGKPYNEQFF. The CDR3 DNA sequence: TGTGCCAGCAGGATACAGGGGAAGCCCTACAATGAGCAGTTCTTC.